The 30 T cell receptor beta chains reported below all come from one sample, sequenced in a study of T cell repertoires in cytomegalovirus infection. Antigens for these TCRs are unknown. TCRdb recomputed calls from the reads with MiXCR, one row per CDR3 protein. This sample has approximately 1,000,000 distinct CDR3 sequences; about a third occur once, and the top ten carry 11% to 15%. Source: cultured CD8+ T cells from PBMCs, taken from culture after CMV antigen stimulation. The receptors derive from a human donor in good health (CMV status not recorded). Some clones in this sample may be carry-over from other donors' samples.

The genes are TRBV29-1 and TRBJ2-1; TRBD2 aligns across 10 bases. V shed 1 base and J 2 bases; nucleotides not matched to a gene: 5. The germline V gene encodes CDR1 SQVTM and CDR2 ANQGSEA. This CDR3 is built from 16 residues. CDR3 loop: CSVEGLAGVPYNEQFF. The CDR3 nucleotides are TGCAGCGTTGAAGGGCTAGCGGGGGTTCCCTACAATGAGCAGTTCTTC.

In its sample, this clonotype was seen a few times. This chain links TRBV20-1 with TRBJ2-7, with D perhaps matching TRBD2 (6 bases). V lost 1 base and J 5 bases, leaving 18 bases between the germline ends. The germline V gene encodes CDR1 DFQATT and CDR2 SNEGSKA (reference sequence). The CDR3 is made up of 15 amino acids. CDR3 DNA: TGCAGTGCTAGAGGGGACTCCTATCCGTTTCACGAGCAGTACGTC. Its translation is CSARGDSYPFHEQYV.

This chain connects TRBV6-6 to TRBJ2-7; tentatively, D is TRBD1 or TRBD2 (5 bases each). CDR1 and CDR2 (germline): MNHNY, SVGAGI (reference sequence). The CDR3 contains 14 residues. Trimming left V 0 bases short and J 5 bases short, with 11 bases between. The CDR3 DNA sequence: TGTGCCAGCAGTTACTCCCCCGGGGCGGACGAGCAGTACGTC. It yields the protein CASSYSPGADEQYV.

This chain links TRBV6-1 with TRBJ1-4; tentative D call: TRBD1 (5 bases). The germline gives CDR1 MNHNS, CDR2 SASEGT. Trimming left V 3 bases short and J 3 bases short, with 11 bases between. CDR3 length equals 15 residues. This CDR3 reads CASSDRDGANEKLFF. The CDR3 DNA sequence: TGTGCCAGCAGTGACCGGGACGGAGCTAATGAAAAACTGTTTTTT.

This clonotype was counted between two and nine times. The genes are TRBV11-2 and TRBJ2-7, with 7 bases lining up with TRBD1. This CDR3 is built from 15 residues. Unmatched junction bases numbered 9, after V lost 5 bases and J lost 2 bases. Germline assignment: CDR1 SGHAT and CDR2 FQNNGV. In DNA form, the CDR3 reads TGTGCCAGCAGCCCTCGACAGGGCCCTACCTACGAGCAGTACTTC. It encodes CASSPRQGPTYEQYF.

This clonotype occurred many times. The V call is TRBV7-2, the J call TRBJ2-5; 7 nucleotides match TRBD2. The CDR3 has 14 residues. Germline assignment: CDR1 SGHTA and CDR2 FQGNSA. The V segment lost 5 bases and the J segment 5 bases; nucleotides outside the gene matches: 8. The CDR3, as DNA: TGTGCCAGCAGCCCATGGGGAGGGATGGAGACCCAGTACTTC. Protein sequence: CASSPWGGMETQYF.

This clonotype was found a few times. CDR3 amino acids: CASSMGTYEQYF. The CDR3 DNA sequence: TGTGCCAGTAGCATGGGAACCTACGAGCAGTACTTC. The chain couples TRBV19 to TRBJ2-7, with unresolved D. V lost 6 bases, J lost 2 bases, and 8 bases lay in between. CDR3 length: 12 amino acids. The germline gives CDR1 LNHDA, CDR2 SQIVND (reference sequence).

This clonotype was counted only a few times. V usage is TRBV7-6 and J usage is TRBJ2-7, with 9 bases aligning to TRBD1. Trimming removed 4 bases from V and 2 bases from J; junction bases left unmatched: 3. The CDR3 spans 14 residues. Germline lookup yields CDR1 SGHVS and CDR2 FNYEAQ. CDR3 DNA sequence: TGTGCCAGCAGCTGGGGACAGGGAGCCTACGAGCAGTACGTC. This encodes CASSWGQGAYEQYV.

The V call is TRBV2, the J call TRBJ2-1; D might be TRBD1 or TRBD2, each matching 5 bases. The CDR3 runs 17 residues. The V gene's germline CDR1 is SNHLY and CDR2 FYNNEI. Deletions cut 6 bases from V and 4 bases from J, with 22 bases between. The CDR3 region has the DNA TGTGCCAGCAGCCTGGACGGGACCCCCTCCCTTTACAATGAGCAGTTCTTC. It codes for CASSLDGTPSLYNEQFF.

This clonotype was counted only a few times. The chain joins TRBV7-8 to TRBJ2-3, with D perhaps TRBD1 (7 bases). V was shortened by 4 bases and J by 1 base, with 24 bases between the two germline ends. From germline, CDR1 is SGHVS and CDR2 FQNEAQ. CDR3 length: 19 amino acids. CDR3 in amino acids: CASSSIAGTVRRGTDTQYF. In DNA form, the CDR3 reads TGTGCCAGCAGCTCCATCGCGGGGACAGTCCGTCGAGGCACAGATACGCAGTATTTT.

This clonotype was counted only a few times. This sequence joins TRBV7-9 and TRBJ1-2; TRBD1 agrees at 7 bases. CDR3 length equals 15 residues. Trimming cost V 4 bases and J 3 bases; bases outside gene matches: 8. The germline V gene encodes CDR1 SEHNR and CDR2 FQNEAQ (reference sequence). The CDR3 coding sequence is TGTGCCAGCAGCTCCCCGTCAGGGGGAGACTATGGCTACACCTTC. Amino acids: CASSSPSGGDYGYTF.

CDR3 nucleotides: TGTGCCAGCAGTTTCCAAGGCAGGATGACAACTAATGAAAAACTGTTTTTT. Protein: CASSFQGRMTTNEKLFF. J is TRBJ1-4 and V is TRBV12-3 or TRBV12-4; D gene ambiguous. The CDR3 is made up of 17 amino acids. Trimming left V 3 bases short and J 0 bases short, with 14 bases between.

In its sample, this clonotype was seen a few times. The chain recombines TRBV20-1 with TRBJ2-5, with D uncertain. Deletions cut 3 bases from V and 0 bases from J, with 11 bases between. CDR3 length: 14 residues. CDR1 and CDR2 from the germline V gene are DFQATT and SNEGSKA (reference sequence). DNA of the CDR3: TGCAGTGCTAGTTGGTCTCGGTACCAAGAGACCCAGTACTTC. Translating it yields CSASWSRYQETQYF.

V gene TRBV10-3 combines with J gene TRBJ2-1, with TRBD1 matching over 11 bases. The J segment lost 3 bases and the V segment lost 7 bases, leaving 5 bases of the junction unmatched. Germline V gene lookup returns CDR1 ENHRY and CDR2 SYGVKD. This CDR3 region has 15 residues. The CDR3 DNA sequence: TGTGCCATCACTCCGGGACAGGGGGTCTACAATGAGCAGTTCTTC. This codes for CAITPGQGVYNEQFF.

The DNA for the CDR3 is TGTGCCAGACAGGCCTTAGGACAGTTCAATCAGCCCCAGCATTTT. This codes for CARQALGQFNQPQHF. The V call is TRBV25-1, the J call TRBJ1-5; maybe TRBD1 (6 bases). The CDR3 is made up of 15 amino acids. CDR1 MGHDK and CDR2 SYGVNS come from the germline V gene. Between the trimmed V and J ends, which lost 9 bases and 3 bases, there was a span of 18 bases.

V is TRBV11-2 and J is TRBJ2-7; TRBD1 is a possible D gene (5 bases). The CDR3 covers 13 residues. Germline CDR1 and CDR2: SGHAT and FQNNGV. V lost 4 bases and J 4 bases, leaving 11 bases between the germline ends. The CDR3 spells CASSSSQGYEQYF. In DNA, the CDR3 is TGTGCCAGCAGCTCGAGTCAGGGTTACGAGCAGTACTTC. The complete variable domain, with remaining parts taken from reference TRBV11-2 and TRBJ2-7, reads EAGVAQSPRYKIIEKRQSVAFWCNPISGHATLYWYQQILGQGPKLLIQFQNNGVVDDSQLPKDRFSAERLKGVDSTLKIQPAKLEDSAVYLCASSSSQGYEQYFGPGTRLTVT.

In its sample, this clonotype was seen a few times. Here the CDR3 reads CASSDGWTGSNEQFF. As DNA, the CDR3 is TGTGCCAGCAGCGATGGATGGACAGGATCGAATGAGCAGTTCTTC. This sequence joins TRBV5-4 and TRBJ2-1, with 7 bases matching TRBD1. V gave up 4 bases and J gave up 7 bases; unmatched junction bases: 11. The CDR3 is made up of 15 amino acids. Germline V gene lookup returns CDR1 SGHNT and CDR2 YYREEE (reference sequence).

CDR3 amino acids: CASSVDRSNEQYF. Here the CDR3 DNA reads TGTGCCAGCAGCGTTGACAGGTCCAACGAGCAGTACTTC. The V gene is TRBV9, the J gene TRBJ2-7, with D possibly matching TRBD1 (6 bases). V shed 2 bases and J shed 5 bases, with 11 bases lying between them. The CDR3 extends over 13 amino acids. Germline V gene sequence: CDR1 SGDLS, CDR2 YYNGEE.

This chain links TRBV27 with TRBJ1-2, with D perhaps matching TRBD1 (5 bases). V was shortened by 2 bases and J by 4 bases, with 11 bases between the two germline ends. This CDR3 comprises 14 residues. CDR1 is MNHEY and CDR2 is SMNVEV in the germline V gene (reference sequence). The DNA of the CDR3 is TGTGCCAGCAGTTTAAGAGGGGCAGGCTATGGCTACACCTTC. It translates to CASSLRGAGYGYTF.

At least ten counts were recorded for this clonotype. DNA for the CDR3: TGTGCCAGCAGCTTAGGTCACGCCCCCCTAGCGGGGGGGCCGATGAGTGTGGATACGCAGTATTTT. Translated, it gives CASSLGHAPLAGGPMSVDTQYF. The chain links TRBV11-2 to TRBJ2-3; 12 nucleotides match TRBD2. V gave up 1 base and J gave up 6 bases; unmatched junction bases: 23. The length of the CDR3 is 22 residues. Looked up from germline, CDR1 is SGHAT and CDR2 is FQNNGV.

The rearrangement links TRBV27 to TRBJ1-2, with a weak D call TRBD1 (5 bases). Trimming removed 6 bases from V and 2 bases from J, with 22 bases in between. CDR3 length equals 17 residues. Per germline, CDR1 MNHEY and CDR2 SMNVEV (reference sequence). The CDR3 loop is CASSLTEKGSLNYGYTF. In DNA, the CDR3 is TGTGCCAGCAGCTTAACAGAGAAGGGGAGCCTCAACTATGGCTACACCTTC.

The chain employs TRBV29-1 and TRBJ1-2; possible D gene TRBD1, 5 bases. V was clipped by 3 bases and J by 4 bases, with 12 bases between them. The CDR3 loop spans 13 amino acids. The germline V gene has CDR1 SQVTM and CDR2 ANQGSEA. CDR3 protein: CSVDVAGGYGYTF. The CDR3 nucleotides read TGCAGCGTTGACGTTGCGGGGGGCTATGGCTACACCTTC.

This clonotype was seen many times. This rearrangement joins TRBV7-9 to TRBJ2-1; no definite D call. CDR3 length equals 11 residues. In germline, CDR1 is SEHNR, CDR2 FQNEAQ (reference sequence). With 0 bases removed from V and 10 bases from J, the gap between germline ends came to 4 bases. The CDR3 DNA reads TGTGCCAGCAGCTTAGCGCGCGAGCAGTTCTTC. Encoded protein: CASSLAREQFF.

CDR3 DNA: TGTGCCAGCACCCCGCTGGGGCCCCAAGAGACCCAGTACTTC. This gives the protein CASTPLGPQETQYF. The V and J genes are TRBV28 and TRBJ2-5; possible D gene TRBD1, 5 bases. Per germline, CDR1 MDHEN and CDR2 SYDVKM. The CDR3 is 14 amino acids. Trimming took off 7 bases at V and 1 base at J, with 13 bases between the two ends.

With respect to this clonotype: One end of the junction is discordant with germline, which a read error may explain. The genes are TRBV5-6 and TRBJ1-5; TRBD1 is a possible D gene (5 bases). The CDR3 totals 15 residues. Germline V gene data show CDR1 as SGHDT and CDR2 as YYEEEE. The CDR3 DNA sequence: TGTGCCAACAGCTTGGTTGGGGCCTCCAGTCAGCCCCAGCATTTT. This encodes CANSLVGASSQPQHF.

This clonotype was counted a single time. The chain recombines TRBV11-2 with TRBJ2-4; unclear D gene. The germline CDR1 and CDR2 sequences are SGHAT and FQNNGV. The CDR3 runs 17 residues. V was cut by 4 bases and J by 1 base, with 17 bases left in between. The CDR3 region is CASSWTPYSDAKNIQYF. For the CDR3, the DNA is TGTGCCAGCAGCTGGACCCCTTACTCCGATGCCAAAAACATTCAGTACTTC.

The V and J genes are TRBV12-5 and TRBJ2-1; D is ambiguous. The germline V gene has CDR1 LGHNT and CDR2 FRNRAP. This CDR3 region has 15 residues. Trimming took 5 bases from V and 5 from J, leaving 16 bases between them. CDR3 residues: CASGVPRRLNNEQFF. For the CDR3, the DNA is TGTGCTAGTGGTGTGCCTCGAAGGCTCAACAATGAGCAGTTCTTC. The full variable domain, in which reference TRBV12-5 and TRBJ2-1 provide the parts outside the CDR3, is DARVTQTPRHKVTEMGQEVTMRCQPILGHNTVFWYRQTMMQGLELLAYFRNRAPLDDSGMPKDRFSAEMPDATLATLKIQPSEPRDSAVYFCASGVPRRLNNEQFFGPGTRLTVL.

This clonotype was observed a handful of times. The J gene is TRBJ1-2, the V gene TRBV6-1; a weak D match, TRBD1 (5 bases). V lost 0 bases to trimming and J lost 7 bases, with 9 bases between them. Looked up from germline, CDR1 is MNHNS and CDR2 is SASEGT. This CDR3 has 13 amino acids. CDR3 loop: CASSEASGFGYTF. The CDR3 DNA is TGTGCCAGCAGTGAAGCGTCAGGGTTTGGCTACACCTTC.

This clonotype has a handful of counts. The genes are TRBV11-2 and TRBJ2-1; D gene unclear. The germline CDR1 and CDR2 sequences are SGHAT and FQNNGV. The CDR3 runs 12 residues. Trimming stripped 3 bases from V and 4 bases from J, with 4 bases between. The CDR3, as DNA: TGTGCCAGCAGCTTTCAATACAATGAGCAGTTCTTC. Its protein product is CASSFQYNEQFF.

This clonotype has a handful of counts. The V gene is TRBV7-2, the J gene TRBJ1-2; no clear D. CDR3 length: 14 residues. Germline lookup yields CDR1 SGHTA and CDR2 FQGNSA. V gave up 1 base and J gave up 5 bases, with 11 bases separating them. Here the CDR3 reads CASSLESHPYGYTF. The CDR3 DNA follows: TGTGCCAGCAGCTTAGAGTCACACCCTTATGGCTACACCTTC.